A single sample gave rise to the 22 T cell receptor beta chains below, sequenced in a study of shared T cell receptors in the human thymus. The table came from immunoSEQ multiplex PCR; TCRdb's copy has only in-frame clones and leaves some out. Of roughly 410,000 clones listed, 95% are singletons. Sequencing input: thymocytes. These receptors originate from a human donor.

The chain carries TRBV5-4 and TRBJ2-1, with D perhaps TRBD2 (7 bases). CDR1 is SGHNT and CDR2 is YYREEE in the germline V gene (reference sequence). The germline V and J ends were trimmed by 4 bases and 4 bases, with 15 bases remaining between them. The CDR3 consists of 15 residues. This chain's CDR3 is CASSPTGGGYNEQFF. Written as DNA, the CDR3 is TGTGCCAGCAGCCCAACGGGGGGCGGGTACAATGAGCAGTTCTTC.

The V and J genes are TRBV28 and TRBJ2-2; 9 bases are a match to TRBD2. Germline V gene data show CDR1 as MDHEN and CDR2 as SYDVKM. The CDR3 covers 17 residues. The V segment lost 0 bases and the J segment 6 bases; nucleotides outside the gene matches: 8. The CDR3 here is CASSLWGTSSWAGELFF. CDR3 DNA: TGTGCCAGCAGTTTATGGGGGACTAGCTCTTGGGCCGGGGAGCTGTTTTTT. The full variable domain, rest sourced from reference TRBV28 and TRBJ2-2, is DVKVTQSSRYLVKRTGEKVFLECVQDMDHENMFWYRQDPGLGLRLIYFSYDVKMKEKGDIPEGYSVSREKKERFSLILESASTNQTSMYLCASSLWGTSSWAGELFFGEGSRLTVL.

This clone was recorded only once. This chain connects TRBV21-1 to TRBJ1-5. TRBV21-1 has pseudogene status. The CDR3 runs to 16 residues. The DNA for the CDR3 is TGTGCCAGCAGCAAAGAATTCAGGGAGGGAAATCAGCCCCAGCATTTT. Translated: CASSKEFREGNQPQHF.

The chain links TRBV6-5 to TRBJ1-4; D may be TRBD1 (5 bases). The CDR3 is made up of 14 amino acids. The germline CDR1 and CDR2 sequences are MNHEY and SVGAGI. The ends were cut back, 8 bases at V and 4 bases at J, with 14 bases in the middle. The CDR3 protein is CASRAGTDNEKLFF. The CDR3 bases are TGTGCCAGCCGGGCCGGGACGGATAATGAAAAACTGTTTTTT.

V and J are TRBV19 and TRBJ2-5; 7 bases align to TRBD1. The CDR3 is made up of 13 amino acids. The V gene's germline CDR1 is LNHDA and CDR2 SQIVND (reference sequence). After removal of 4 bases from V and 5 bases from J, the junction contained 4 bases not matched to a gene. The CDR3 region has the DNA TGTGCCAGTAGTACCCTGGACAGGGAGACCCAGTACTTC. Translating gives CASSTLDRETQYF.

The genes are TRBV7-3 and TRBJ2-5, with D possibly being TRBD2 (6 bases). Germline V CDR1 and CDR2: SGHTA, FQGTGA. This CDR3 region has 14 residues. Deletions cut 2 bases from V and 7 bases from J, with 14 bases between. CDR3 amino acids: CASSLGGLGGTQYF. The CDR3 DNA reads TGTGCCAGCAGCTTAGGAGGGCTCGGGGGGACCCAGTACTTC.

The V and J genes are TRBV27 and TRBJ2-2; 14 bases are shared with TRBD2. The ends lost 6 bases at V and 0 bases at J; junction bases unmatched: 6. This CDR3 spans 18 amino acids. The germline CDR1 and CDR2 sequences are MNHEY and SMNVEV (reference sequence). The CDR3 here is CASRGRLAGGPNTGELFF. The CDR3 DNA follows: TGTGCCAGCAGAGGCCGACTAGCGGGAGGGCCGAACACCGGGGAGCTGTTTTTT.

The rearrangement uses TRBV6-1 and TRBJ2-3, with a tentative D call TRBD2 (5 bases). CDR3 length: 16 amino acids. V was trimmed by 4 bases and J by 2 bases, leaving 16 bases between them. Germline V CDR1 and CDR2: MNHNS, SASEGT. The CDR3 sequence: CASSGRSGENTDTQYF. In nucleotides, the CDR3 is TGTGCCAGCAGTGGACGATCCGGGGAAAACACAGATACGCAGTATTTT.

V gene TRBV19 combines with J gene TRBJ2-3, with D possibly called TRBD1 or TRBD2 (5 bases each). Trimming left V 5 bases short and J 2 bases short, with 11 bases between. This CDR3 has 14 residues. CDR1 and CDR2 (germline): LNHDA, SQIVND (reference sequence). The CDR3 DNA is TGTGCCAGTAGTTTCCGGGACCACACAGATACGCAGTATTTT. Protein sequence: CASSFRDHTDTQYF. The full variable domain, completed using reference TRBV19 and TRBJ2-3, is DGGITQSPKYLFRKEGQNVTLSCEQNLNHDAMYWYRQDPGQGLRLIYYSQIVNDFQKGDIAEGYSVSREKKESFPLTVTSAQKNPTAFYLCASSFRDHTDTQYFGPGTRLTVL.

The chain combines TRBV27 with TRBJ1-5, with a tentative D call TRBD1 (6 bases). V lost 5 bases and J 2 bases, leaving 16 bases between the germline ends. Germline CDR1 MNHEY, CDR2 SMNVEV (reference sequence). The CDR3 length is 16 residues. CDR3 nucleotide sequence: TGTGCCAGCAGTCCCAGATCAGGGGAGGGCAATCAGCCCCAGCATTTT. Encoded protein: CASSPRSGEGNQPQHF.

The chain employs TRBV7-9 and TRBJ2-7; D not resolved. The CDR3 consists of 14 residues. Looked up from germline, CDR1 is SEHNR and CDR2 is FQNEAQ (reference sequence). V shed 4 bases and J shed 1 base, with 11 bases lying between them. This CDR3 reads CASSSPGRSYEQYF. CDR3 in DNA: TGTGCCAGCAGCTCGCCCGGCAGATCCTACGAGCAGTACTTC.

V is TRBV9 and J is TRBJ2-3; D not certain. Germline loops: CDR1 SGDLS, CDR2 YYNGEE. V dropped 0 bases and J dropped 4 bases, with 21 bases sitting between them. CDR3 length equals 18 residues. The CDR3 DNA reads as TGTGCCAGCAGCGTAGCTCCTGCACTCGACCTAGATGCAGATACGCAGTATTTT. Protein: CASSVAPALDLDADTQYF.

The chain has TRBV7-8 and TRBJ2-1, with 7 bases that match TRBD2. V dropped 7 bases and J dropped 0; count of bases not matched to a gene: 12. This CDR3 is 17 amino acids long. Germline-derived CDR1 and CDR2 are SGHVS and FQNEAQ. CDR3 amino acids: CASTRGRDPSSYNEQFF. The DNA of the CDR3 is TGTGCCAGCACCCGAGGGAGGGACCCGAGCTCCTACAATGAGCAGTTCTTC.

The chain combines TRBV18 with TRBJ1-1; D call uncertain. V lost 6 bases, J lost 11 bases, and 22 bases lay in between. CDR1 and CDR2 (germline): KGHSH, LQKENI. The CDR3 has 14 amino acids. CDR3 residues: CASSPPGGPSVAFF. CDR3 DNA sequence: TGTGCCAGCTCGCCCCCAGGCGGACCCAGCGTGGCTTTCTTT.

The V and J genes are TRBV28 and TRBJ2-1; the match to TRBD2 covers 12 bases. Germline V gives CDR1 MDHEN, CDR2 SYDVKM. This CDR3 contains 16 residues. Trimming cost V 7 bases and J 2 bases; bases outside gene matches: 6. CDR3: CASTTGLAGPYNEQFF. In DNA, the CDR3 is TGTGCCAGCACTACCGGACTAGCGGGACCCTACAATGAGCAGTTCTTC.

V is TRBV7-2 and J is TRBJ2-7; 11 nucleotides line up with TRBD2. From germline, CDR1 is SGHTA and CDR2 FQGNSA. The CDR3 is 16 amino acids. V trimming: 5 bases; J trimming: 0 bases; junction bases outside the gene matches: 6. The CDR3 is CASSERGTSGSYEQYF. CDR3 DNA: TGTGCCAGCAGCGAACGAGGGACTAGCGGCTCCTACGAGCAGTACTTC.

The CDR3 coding sequence is TGTGCCAGCAGTGGTCGTGGTGAGCAGTTCTTC. Protein sequence: CASSGRGEQFF. This chain links TRBV6-1 with TRBJ2-1, with no clear D. V was shortened by 4 bases and J by 9 bases, with 7 bases between the two germline ends. The CDR3 covers 11 residues. The germline CDR1 and CDR2 sequences are MNHNS and SASEGT.

The chain carries TRBV6-5 and TRBJ1-1; D remains unclear. CDR3 length: 15 residues. Trimming removed 0 bases at V and 6 bases at J, with 14 bases between. Looked up from germline, CDR1 is MNHEY and CDR2 is SVGAGI. The CDR3 region is CASSYSNRGRAEAFF. The CDR3 DNA reads as TGTGCCAGCAGTTACTCTAATCGAGGGAGGGCTGAAGCTTTCTTT.

The rearrangement joins TRBV15 to TRBJ2-2; 11 bases match TRBD2. The trim removed 3 bases at V and 2 bases at J, leaving 5 bases unmatched. Per germline, CDR1 LNHNV and CDR2 YYDKDF (reference sequence). This CDR3 region has 17 residues. The CDR3 DNA reads as TGTGCCACCAGCAGGATTAGCGGGAGGGACAACACCGGGGAGCTGTTTTTT. Residues: CATSRISGRDNTGELFF.

This sequence joins TRBV10-1 and TRBJ1-2; D not resolved. The CDR3 runs 11 residues. V lost 7 bases to trimming and J lost 4 bases, with 7 bases between them. Germline values: CDR1 WNHNN, CDR2 SYGVQD (reference sequence). CDR3 loop: CASIGPYGYTF. The CDR3 nucleotides read TGCGCCAGCATAGGGCCCTATGGCTACACCTTC.

The chain carries TRBV28 and TRBJ2-5; D gene uncertain. Trimming left V 7 bases short and J 0 bases short, with 15 bases between. This CDR3 region has 15 residues. CDR1 is MDHEN and CDR2 is SYDVKM in the germline V gene. Here the CDR3 DNA reads TGTGCCAGCAAAGACGCAAGCGCCAACCAAGAGACCCAGTACTTC. Residues: CASKDASANQETQYF. Full variable domain (rest looked up from reference TRBV28 and TRBJ2-5): DVKVTQSSRYLVKRTGEKVFLECVQDMDHENMFWYRQDPGLGLRLIYFSYDVKMKEKGDIPEGYSVSREKKERFSLILESASTNQTSMYLCASKDASANQETQYFGPGTRLLVL.

The chain uses TRBV7-4 and TRBJ2-5, with 10 bases identical to TRBD2. Germline V CDR1 and CDR2: SGHVT, SQSDAQ. The CDR3 consists of 15 residues. Trimming removed 3 bases from V and 5 bases from J; junction bases left unmatched: 6. This CDR3 reads CASSLASGSSETQYF. CDR3 sequence (DNA): TGTGCCAGCAGCTTGGCTAGCGGGAGTTCGGAGACCCAGTACTTC.